This passage covers 29 T cell receptor beta chains from one sample sequenced in a study of T cells expressing NK-cell markers. Reprocessing the 5' RACE reads, TCRdb reports a single entry for every CDR3 protein and omits DNA. With 550,000 to 600,000 distinct CDR3 sequences in the sample, the ten largest clones hold around 3.3%. The sequencing input was blood T cells: a sorted CD56 or NKG2C T cell subset, CD4+ or CD8+ T cells, or bulk PBMC T cells (not recorded which). All receptors come from a man younger than 30 in good health.

The chain employs TRBV7-2 and TRBJ2-2. CDR1 and CDR2 from the germline V gene are SGHTA and FQGNSA. The CDR3 is made up of 16 amino acids. This CDR3 is CASSFPVLLNTGELFF.

The chain carries TRBV7-6 and TRBJ1-2; TCRdb's assignment of TRBD1 cannot be checked, as there is no DNA. Germline lookup yields CDR1 SGHVS and CDR2 FNYEAQ. The CDR3 runs 16 residues. The CDR3 sequence is CASSPSRGRSGDGYTF.

This chain uses TRBV7-8 with TRBJ2-7; TCRdb outputs TRBD1, but without DNA this stays unchecked. Germline loops: CDR1 SGHVS, CDR2 FQNEAQ. The CDR3 is made up of 17 amino acids. The CDR3 here is CASSQILAGQGSYEQYF.

The chain couples TRBV4-3 to TRBJ2-2; TCRdb designates TRBD2, a call that cannot be tested without DNA. The CDR3 consists of 16 residues. The V gene's germline CDR1 is LGHNA and CDR2 YSLEER. Here the CDR3 reads CASSPRVLTYTGELFF.

Here the CDR3 reads CASSLEGGGLRFF. The rearrangement links TRBV5-8 to TRBJ2-1; lacking DNA, the TRBD1 call made by TCRdb goes unchecked. This CDR3 has 13 amino acids. Germline CDR1 SGHTS, CDR2 YDEGEE.

This rearrangement joins TRBV20-1 to TRBJ2-3; TCRdb picks TRBD2, but there is no DNA to check that call. Per the germline V gene, CDR1 is DFQATT and CDR2 is SNEGSKA (reference sequence). CDR3 length equals 14 residues. CDR3: CSARGLANTDTQYF.

This rearrangement joins TRBV6-1 to TRBJ2-1; the TCRdb D gene call, TRBD1, has no DNA to confirm it. This CDR3 has 13 residues. The germline V gene has CDR1 MNHNS and CDR2 SASEGT. CDR3 sequence: CASRGRDYNEQFF.

This chain connects TRBV5-1 to TRBJ2-7. The CDR3 is 14 residues long. Germline V CDR1 and CDR2: SGHRS, YFSETQ. The CDR3 sequence is CASSLTGAVYEQYF. The full variable domain, rest sourced from reference TRBV5-1 and TRBJ2-7, is KAGVTQTPRYLIKTRGQQVTLSCSPISGHRSVSWYQQTPGQGLQFLFEYFSETQRNKGNFPGRFSGRQFSNSRSEMNVSTLELGDSALYLCASSLTGAVYEQYFGPGTRLTVT.

This chain connects TRBV5-1 to TRBJ2-5. CDR1 is SGHRS, CDR2 YFSETQ, per germline. This CDR3 has 13 amino acids. CDR3: CASSLGQKETQYF.

This chain uses TRBV27 with TRBJ2-1; as DNA is missing, the TRBD1 call by TCRdb cannot be tested. Germline CDR1 reads MNHEY; CDR2 reads SMNVEV (reference sequence). The CDR3 loop spans 14 amino acids. The chain's CDR3 is CASSFGTGYNEQFF.

The chain employs TRBV5-5 and TRBJ1-5; TCRdb indicates TRBD1, and absent DNA this call remains unverified. Germline values: CDR1 SGHKS, CDR2 YYEKEE (reference sequence). This CDR3 contains 16 residues. The CDR3 spells CASSPVRGADHQPQHF. Full variable domain (outside the CDR3, taken from reference TRBV5-5 and TRBJ1-5): DAGVTQSPTHLIKTRGQQVTLRCSPISGHKSVSWYQQVLGQGPQFIFQYYEKEERGRGNFPDRFSARQFPNYSSELNVNALLLGDSALYLCASSPVRGADHQPQHFGDGTRLSIL.

The chain uses TRBV7-9 and TRBJ2-5; absent DNA, TCRdb's TRBD2 call cannot be checked. The germline V gene has CDR1 SEHNR and CDR2 FQNEAQ (reference sequence). The CDR3 loop spans 14 amino acids. The CDR3 loop is CASSLWEGRETQYF.

CDR3 sequence: CASSWTGTSGRHTYEQYF. The V and J genes are TRBV7-8 and TRBJ2-7; TCRdb calls TRBD2, which cannot be checked without DNA. This CDR3 has 18 amino acids. From germline, CDR1 is SGHVS and CDR2 FQNEAQ.

The chain uses TRBV4-2 and TRBJ2-3; no DNA is available, so the TRBD1 call from TCRdb remains unchecked. CDR1 and CDR2 (germline): LGHNA, YNFKEQ. The CDR3 loop spans 15 amino acids. CDR3 protein: CASSQGTGTTDTQYF.

The genes are TRBV10-3 and TRBJ2-2. The CDR3 contains 16 residues. Germline V gene data show CDR1 as ENHRY and CDR2 as SYGVKD. CDR3 loop: CAISESSIKNTGELFF.

The CDR3 spells CASRGGPAESSYNEQFF. This chain joins TRBV12-3 or TRBV12-4 and TRBJ2-1; the D call of TRBD1 rests on TCRdb alone, since no DNA is present to check it. The CDR3 spans 17 residues.

This rearrangement joins TRBV3-1 to TRBJ1-2; TCRdb returns TRBD1, unconfirmable since there is no DNA. The CDR3 consists of 14 residues. Germline assignment: CDR1 LGHDT and CDR2 YNNKEL (reference sequence). The CDR3 loop is CASSQGRGLDGYTF.

The CDR3 here is CASSPTGLGGELFF. The gene calls are TRBV7-2 and TRBJ2-2; the D call from TCRdb, TRBD1, cannot be confirmed without DNA. The CDR3 has 14 amino acids. Germline V lookup: CDR1 SGHTA, CDR2 FQGNSA.

This sequence joins TRBV4-1 and TRBJ2-3; TCRdb's D gene call, TRBD1, goes unchecked for lack of DNA. Per the germline V gene, CDR1 is MGHRA and CDR2 is YSYEKL. The CDR3 spans 15 residues. The CDR3 loop reads CASSQPTGGTDTQYF.

Here the CDR3 reads CASSPEQGPGTEAFF. The chain is built from TRBV7-9 and TRBJ1-1. Germline CDR1 reads SEHNR; CDR2 reads FQNEAQ (reference sequence). The CDR3 sequence is 15 residues long.

The CDR3 protein is CASREGQAIGELFF. This chain uses TRBV27 with TRBJ2-2; TCRdb reports TRBD1, a call that lacks DNA to check it against. CDR1 MNHEY and CDR2 SMNVEV come from the germline V gene (reference sequence). CDR3 length equals 14 residues.

V usage is TRBV30 and J usage is TRBJ1-2; TCRdb proposes TRBD1, but this gene call is untestable without DNA. The CDR3 runs 13 residues. The germline V gene has CDR1 GTSNPN and CDR2 SVGIG (reference sequence). CDR3 in amino acids: CAFQGAQDYGYTF.

The chain joins TRBV20-1 to TRBJ2-3; the TCRdb D gene call, TRBD1, has no DNA to confirm it. This CDR3 spans 16 amino acids. CDR1 is DFQATT, CDR2 SNEGSKA, per germline (reference sequence). CDR3 region: CSARPDRLTSTDTQYF.

The gene calls are TRBV4-3 and TRBJ2-1. The CDR3 runs to 15 residues. Germline CDR1 reads LGHNA; CDR2 reads YSLEER. CDR3 loop: CASSQRSSSYNEQFF.

The chain employs TRBV30 and TRBJ2-1; no DNA is available, so the TRBD2 call from TCRdb remains unchecked. CDR3 size: 13 residues. Germline values: CDR1 GTSNPN, CDR2 SVGIG (reference sequence). The CDR3 sequence is CAWGAGGINEQFF. The entire variable domain, with the rest obtained from reference TRBV30 and TRBJ2-1, is as follows: SQTIHQWPATLVQPVGSPLSLECTVEGTSNPNLYWYRQAAGRGLQLLFYSVGIGQISSEVPQNLSASRPQDRQFILSSKKLLLSDSGFYLCAWGAGGINEQFFGPGTRLTVL.

This chain links TRBV25-1 with TRBJ2-3; TCRdb's D gene call, TRBD1, goes unchecked for lack of DNA. Germline V gene lookup returns CDR1 MGHDK and CDR2 SYGVNS. The CDR3 contains 15 residues. This chain's CDR3 is CASSRTGPSTDTQYF.

J is TRBJ2-3 and V is TRBV27. Germline V gene data show CDR1 as MNHEY and CDR2 as SMNVEV (reference sequence). The length of the CDR3 is 13 residues. The chain's CDR3 is CASSFSSLDTQYF.

J is TRBJ2-3 and V is TRBV4-1; the D call of TRBD1 rests on TCRdb alone, since no DNA is present to check it. The CDR3 covers 15 residues. Per germline, CDR1 MGHRA and CDR2 YSYEKL. The CDR3 spells CASSHDRQDTDTQYF.

The V and J genes are TRBV5-1 and TRBJ1-1; the TRBD1 assignment by TCRdb is unverifiable without DNA. Germline V gives CDR1 SGHRS, CDR2 YFSETQ. The CDR3 sequence is 16 residues long. The chain's CDR3 is CASSSDGQGFTTEAFF.